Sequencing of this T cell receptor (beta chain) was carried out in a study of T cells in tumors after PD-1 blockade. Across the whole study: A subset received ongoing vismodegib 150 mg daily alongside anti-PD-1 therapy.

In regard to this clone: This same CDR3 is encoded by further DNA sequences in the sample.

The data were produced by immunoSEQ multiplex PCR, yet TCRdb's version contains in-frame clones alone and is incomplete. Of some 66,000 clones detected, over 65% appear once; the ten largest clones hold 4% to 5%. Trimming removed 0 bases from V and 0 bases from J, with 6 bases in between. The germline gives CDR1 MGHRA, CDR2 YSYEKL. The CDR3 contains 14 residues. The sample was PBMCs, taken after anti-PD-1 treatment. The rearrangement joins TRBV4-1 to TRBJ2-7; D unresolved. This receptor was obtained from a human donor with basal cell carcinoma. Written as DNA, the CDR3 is TGCGCCAGCAGCCAAGACAGGAGCTCCTACGAGCAGTACTTC. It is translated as CASSQDRSSYEQYF.